This T cell receptor beta chain emerged from a study of beta chain features in type 1 diabetes. This clone has a handful of counts. Its antigen is currently unknown. Study-wide results and caveats: Patients with type 1 diabetes carried fewer insertions and had more deletions at their VDJ junctions.

The V gene's germline CDR1 is SEHNR and CDR2 FQNEAQ (reference sequence). The CDR3 consists of 16 residues. J was trimmed by 5 bases and V by 2 bases; bases with no gene match: 7. Since all of the isolated RNA was reverse transcribed, expressed TCRB transcripts were what got sequenced. The data were produced by immunoSEQ multiplex PCR, yet TCRdb's version contains in-frame clones alone and is incomplete. This repertoire shows 300,000 to 400,000 clones, 7.5% to 9% found once; its top ten account for roughly 0.44%. This receptor was taken from a woman aged 18-29 years in good health. The sample consisted of central memory CD4+ T cells from blood. This rearrangement joins TRBV7-9 to TRBJ2-5; 11 positions agree with TRBD2. The CDR3 nucleotides are TGTGCCAGCAGCTTAACTAGCGGGAGTGTGGGTGAGACCCAGTACTTC. The encoded protein is CASSLTSGSVGETQYF.